Below are 5 T cell receptor beta chains sequenced from a single sample in a study of PD-1 blockade in classical Hodgkin lymphoma. Exposure to brentuximab vedotin varied, and each patient had relapsed following autologous stem cell transplantation. Sequenced by immunoSEQ multiplex PCR; TCRdb stores in-frame clones only, minus some. The sample gives 30,000 to 40,000 clones, 82% of which show up once; 32% is in the top ten. This material consisted of peripheral blood mononuclear cells (PBMCs), taken at baseline. These receptors were collected from a human donor with classical Hodgkin lymphoma.

V gene TRBV28 combines with J gene TRBJ1-4; 9 bases line up with TRBD1. Germline CDR1 is MDHEN and CDR2 is SYDVKM. V shed 4 bases and J 7 bases; nucleotides not matched to a gene: 7. This CDR3 region has 15 residues. This CDR3 is CASSYEGTGIEKLFF. The DNA for the CDR3 is TGTGCCAGCAGTTATGAGGGGACAGGGATTGAAAAACTGTTTTTT.

This rearrangement joins TRBV30 to TRBJ2-5; weak D call: TRBD2 (6 bases). CDR3 length equals 12 residues. Trimming shortened V by 0 bases and J by 5 bases, and 7 bases separated the two germline ends. In germline, CDR1 is GTSNPN, CDR2 SVGIG (reference sequence). In DNA, the CDR3 is TGTGCCTGGAGTGTACGGGGGGAGACCCAGTACTTC. It specifies CAWSVRGETQYF.

This rearrangement joins TRBV19 to TRBJ2-2, with TRBD2 matching over 8 bases. After removal of 11 bases from V and 6 bases from J, the junction contained 5 bases not matched to a gene. This CDR3 comprises 12 residues. Germline V CDR1 and CDR2: LNHDA, SQIVND (reference sequence). The CDR3 is CAAGLAAGELFF. CDR3 coding DNA: TGTGCCGCCGGACTAGCAGCCGGGGAGCTGTTTTTT.

The chain employs TRBV20-1 and TRBJ1-4; TRBD1 matches 7 bases. This CDR3 has 11 amino acids. J lost 9 bases, V lost 6 bases, and 4 bases had no gene match. The V gene's germline CDR1 is DFQATT and CDR2 SNEGSKA (reference sequence). CDR3 sequence reads: CSATTGKKLFF. CDR3 coding DNA: TGCAGTGCCACGACAGGGAAAAAACTGTTTTTT.

CDR3 amino acids: CASSRDRGNYGYTF. CDR3 bases: TGTGCCAGCAGCCGGGACAGGGGAAACTATGGCTACACCTTC. This chain uses TRBV6-5 with TRBJ1-2, with TRBD1 identical over 10 bases. V lost 6 bases, J lost 2 bases, and 3 bases stayed unmatched. The germline CDR1 and CDR2 sequences are MNHEY and SVGAGI. This CDR3 is 14 amino acids long.